The 17 T cell receptor beta chains below come from one sample, sequenced in a study of CD8+CD57+ T cells in acquired aplastic anemia. Patients chosen for sequencing had shown CD8+CD57+ cell expansion by flow cytometry. The study profiled TCR beta VDJ and CDR3 using genomic DNA as template. TCRdb redid the calling of the reads with MiXCR, one entry per CDR3 protein. Here the sample spans 250,000 to 300,000 distinct CDR3 sequences, 56% being singletons. Sequencing used sorted CD4+, CD8+, or CD8+CD57+ T cells (not recorded which) from PBMCs. Receptors were obtained from a human donor with aplastic anemia.

The chain carries TRBV20-1 and TRBJ2-7; no clear D. The CDR3 runs 13 residues. The germline gives CDR1 DFQATT, CDR2 SNEGSKA (reference sequence). V gave up 6 bases and J gave up 2 bases, with 14 bases separating them. CDR3 protein: CSAGRSGTYEQYF. DNA of the CDR3: TGCAGTGCCGGCAGGTCTGGTACCTACGAGCAGTACTTC.

The chain links TRBV6-1 to TRBJ2-3; 14 positions match TRBD2. Germline loops: CDR1 MNHNS, CDR2 SASEGT. This CDR3 has 16 amino acids. With V trimmed by 1 base and J by 6 bases, 3 bases remained unmatched. CDR3 in amino acids: CASSEGLAGGRDTQYF. DNA for the CDR3: TGTGCCAGCAGTGAAGGACTAGCGGGAGGGCGGGATACGCAGTATTTT.

For this clonotype: The CDR3 end shows no conserved phenylalanine or tryptophan, and so a read error is likely. The chain couples TRBV18 to TRBJ1-1, with 8 bases that match TRBD1. Trimming removed 6 bases from V and 6 bases from J; junction bases left unmatched: 15. The CDR3 runs to 16 residues. Germline V lookup: CDR1 KGHSH, CDR2 LQKENI. CDR3 amino acids: CASSFDRQTGAAEAFY. CDR3 DNA: TGTGCCAGCTCTTTTGACCGACAGACAGGGGCAGCTGAAGCTTTCTAT.

This chain links TRBV19 with TRBJ2-7; 9 bases match TRBD1. J gave up 5 bases and V 3 bases, and 8 bases lay outside the gene matches. The CDR3 runs 15 residues. CDR1 and CDR2 from the germline V gene are LNHDA and SQIVND (reference sequence). CDR3 coding DNA: TGTGCCAGTAGTATCCCGGGACAGGGTCAACACGAGCAGTACTTC. Its protein is CASSIPGQGQHEQYF.

J is TRBJ1-6 and V is TRBV7-9, with TRBD1 matching 9 bases. V lost 5 bases to trimming and J lost 3 bases; unmatched junction nucleotides: 5. Germline V gene lookup returns CDR1 SEHNR and CDR2 FQNEAQ (reference sequence). The CDR3 is 16 amino acids. In DNA, the CDR3 is TGTGCCAGCAGCCCGAACAGGGGGCTCTATAATTCACCCCTCCACTTT. This sequence encodes CASSPNRGLYNSPLHF.

In this sample, this clonotype turned up once. This is likely a read error, given that the CDR3 carries no conserved phenylalanine or tryptophan at its end. The genes are TRBV6-5 and TRBJ1-2, with D unclear. Germline assignment: CDR1 MNHEY and CDR2 SVGAGI. The CDR3 has 13 amino acids. V gave up 2 bases and J gave up 2 bases, with 6 bases separating them. As DNA, the CDR3 is TGTGCCAGCAGTTACGGCCGGAACTATGGCTACACCTCC. Protein product: CASSYGRNYGYTS.

In the case of this clonotype: An end of the junction does not agree with germline; a read error may underlie this. The rearrangement uses TRBV10-3 and TRBJ2-3; 7 bases map to TRBD1. The germline gives CDR1 ENHRY, CDR2 SYGVKD. The CDR3 is 12 amino acids. The CDR3 loop reads CAISEGTDAQYF. Here the CDR3 DNA reads TGTGCCATCAGCGAAGGGACAGATGCGCAGTATTTT.

This chain links TRBV2 with TRBJ2-3; 11 bases are a match to TRBD2. The CDR3 runs 15 residues. V shed 3 bases, J shed 4 bases, and the junction held 3 bases outside the gene matches. Germline lookup yields CDR1 SNHLY and CDR2 FYNNEI. CDR3 region: CASSDTSGSADTQYF. The CDR3 nucleotides are TGTGCCAGCAGTGACACTAGCGGGAGTGCAGATACGCAGTATTTT.

This clonotype was seen a single time. CDR3 nucleotides: TGTGCCAGCAGCTTGGTCGTGTCCAGGCCGAACACCGGGGAGCTGTTTTTT. As protein: CASSLVVSRPNTGELFF. J is TRBJ2-2 and V is TRBV5-4; D is ambiguous. This CDR3 contains 17 residues. Trimming cost V 0 bases and J 0 bases, with 12 bases left between them. Germline V gene data show CDR1 as SGHNT and CDR2 as YYREEE (reference sequence).

This clonotype appeared once. The gene calls are TRBV3-1 and TRBJ1-2, with 9 nucleotides matching TRBD1. V gave up 4 bases and J gave up 2 bases; unmatched junction bases: 5. The CDR3 sequence is 15 residues long. Per the germline V gene, CDR1 is LGHDT and CDR2 is YNNKEL (reference sequence). The CDR3 here is CASSRGQGFNYGYTF. CDR3 nucleotides: TGTGCCAGCAGCCGGGGACAGGGTTTCAACTATGGCTACACCTTC.

This clonotype occurred a few times. This chain uses TRBV9 with TRBJ2-2, with D possibly TRBD2 on 7 matching bases. Germline-derived CDR1 and CDR2 are SGDLS and YYNGEE. V lost 3 bases, J lost 4 bases, and 13 bases lay in between. This CDR3 spans 15 amino acids. The chain's CDR3 is CASSGSGGRTGELFF. The CDR3 bases are TGTGCCAGCAGCGGATCGGGGGGCCGCACCGGGGAGCTGTTTTTT.

The gene calls are TRBV11-2 and TRBJ1-4; TRBD1 matches at 10 bases. The CDR3 consists of 15 residues. The germline V gene encodes CDR1 SGHAT and CDR2 FQNNGV. V gave up 4 bases and J gave up 5 bases; unmatched junction bases: 4. This CDR3 is CASSYWTGGNEKLFF. In DNA, the CDR3 is TGTGCCAGCAGCTATTGGACAGGGGGAAATGAAAAACTGTTTTTT.

A single count supports this clonotype. The DNA for the CDR3 is TGTGCCAGTAGGGGAGCGGGGGGTGGTGAGACCCAGTACTTC. This sequence encodes CASRGAGGGETQYF. The chain joins TRBV19 to TRBJ2-5, with 9 bases aligning to TRBD2. J lost 5 bases, V lost 6 bases, and 7 bases had no gene match. The CDR3 is 14 amino acids. Looked up from germline, CDR1 is LNHDA and CDR2 is SQIVND (reference sequence).

This chain connects TRBV27 to TRBJ2-2; a possible D gene is TRBD1 (6 bases). Between the trimmed V and J ends, which lost 0 bases and 4 bases, there was a span of 9 bases. The germline V gene encodes CDR1 MNHEY and CDR2 SMNVEV (reference sequence). CDR3 length equals 15 residues. CDR3 residues: CASSLSGTTTGELFF. The CDR3 DNA reads as TGTGCCAGCAGTTTATCGGGGACAACCACCGGGGAGCTGTTTTTT.

In its sample, this clonotype was seen once. This chain links TRBV2 with TRBJ2-7; no clear D gene. CDR1 is SNHLY, CDR2 FYNNEI, per germline. The CDR3 covers 13 residues. V dropped 7 bases and J dropped 3 bases, with 13 bases sitting between them. The CDR3 sequence: CASTIGDGYEQYF. In DNA, the CDR3 is TGTGCCAGCACCATAGGTGACGGCTACGAGCAGTACTTC.

The chain employs TRBV7-3 and TRBJ1-2, with D perhaps TRBD1 (6 bases). V dropped 5 bases and J dropped 5 bases, with 21 bases sitting between them. Germline V CDR1 and CDR2: SGHTA, FQGTGA. The CDR3 has 16 amino acids. The CDR3 region is CASSLVLDSGGYGYTF. The CDR3, as DNA: TGTGCCAGCAGCCTGGTTTTGGACAGTGGGGGTTATGGCTACACCTTC.

The chain combines TRBV20-1 with TRBJ2-6; TRBD1 matches at 12 bases. V lost 2 bases to trimming and J lost 4 bases; unmatched junction nucleotides: 6. The germline gives CDR1 DFQATT, CDR2 SNEGSKA (reference sequence). The CDR3 has 17 amino acids. The CDR3 DNA reads as TGCAGTGCTAGATCGGGACAGGGGGCGAGAGGGGCCAACGTCCTGACTTTC. Encoded protein: CSARSGQGARGANVLTF.